This TCR beta chain was captured by sequencing in a study of blood T cell repertoires in COVID-19. Looking at the study overall: Sites in the United States, Italy and Spain provided acute and convalescent COVID-19 samples.

Repertoires were generated with immunoSEQ multiplex PCR, while TCRdb's copy carries only in-frame clones and drops some. The table includes fewer than 150,000 clones, 81% detected once. V was trimmed by 2 bases and J by 0 bases, leaving 11 bases between them. The CDR3 contains 15 residues. Germline assignment: CDR1 MNHEY and CDR2 SMNVEV (reference sequence). This chain connects TRBV27 to TRBJ2-7, with no clear D. Sequencing was carried out using peripheral blood. The sequence was collected from a man aged 45-65 years with acute or convalescent COVID-19. CDR3 protein: CASSLTATFSYEQYF. CDR3 in DNA: TGTGCCAGCAGTTTAACAGCAACCTTCTCCTACGAGCAGTACTTC.